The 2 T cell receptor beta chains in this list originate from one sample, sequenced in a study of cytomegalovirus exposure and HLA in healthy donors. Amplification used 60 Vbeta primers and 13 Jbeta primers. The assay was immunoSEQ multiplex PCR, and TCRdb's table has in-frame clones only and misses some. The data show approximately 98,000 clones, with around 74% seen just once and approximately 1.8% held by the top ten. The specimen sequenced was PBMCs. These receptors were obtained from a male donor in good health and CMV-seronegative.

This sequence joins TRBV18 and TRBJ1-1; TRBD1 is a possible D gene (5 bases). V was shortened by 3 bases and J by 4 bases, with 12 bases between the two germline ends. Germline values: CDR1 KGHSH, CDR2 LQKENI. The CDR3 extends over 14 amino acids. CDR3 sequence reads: CASSPQPGLTEAFF. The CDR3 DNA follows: TGTGCCAGCTCACCGCAACCGGGACTCACTGAAGCTTTCTTT.

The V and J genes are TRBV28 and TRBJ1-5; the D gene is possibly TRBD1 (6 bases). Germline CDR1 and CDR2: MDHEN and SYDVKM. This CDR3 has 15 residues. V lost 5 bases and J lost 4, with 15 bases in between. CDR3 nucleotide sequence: TGTGCCAGCAGTGCTTGGACAGACACGAATCAGCCCCAGCATTTT. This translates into CASSAWTDTNQPQHF. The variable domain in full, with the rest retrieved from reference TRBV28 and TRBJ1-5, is DVKVTQSSRYLVKRTGEKVFLECVQDMDHENMFWYRQDPGLGLRLIYFSYDVKMKEKGDIPEGYSVSREKKERFSLILESASTNQTSMYLCASSAWTDTNQPQHFGDGTRLSIL.